The 5 T cell receptor beta chains given below trace back to one sample, sequenced in a study of cytomegalovirus exposure and HLA in healthy donors. Researchers ran the PCR with 60 Vbeta and 13 Jbeta primers. Measured with immunoSEQ multiplex PCR; TCRdb has only the in-frame clones, and not every one. In the table there are around 97,000 clones, around 80% of which are singletons. Sequencing was carried out using PBMCs. The receptors were sampled from a woman aged 18-29 years in good health and CMV-seropositive.

The chain uses TRBV7-6 and TRBJ2-3; D unresolved. Germline assignment: CDR1 SGHVS and CDR2 FNYEAQ. The CDR3 sequence is 15 residues long. Between the trimmed V and J ends, which lost 5 bases and 2 bases, there was a span of 14 bases. The CDR3 nucleotides read TGTGCCAGCAGCCCCCAGGTTGGCATCACAGATACGCAGTATTTT. Its protein is CASSPQVGITDTQYF.

This chain's CDR3 is CASSLAISGGAETQYF. The CDR3 DNA reads TGCGCCAGCAGCTTGGCTATTAGCGGGGGGGCAGAGACCCAGTACTTC. This chain links TRBV5-1 with TRBJ2-5; 11 nucleotides agree with TRBD2. The ends lost 0 bases at V and 4 bases at J; junction bases unmatched: 5. Germline V gene data show CDR1 as SGHRS and CDR2 as YFSETQ. The CDR3 consists of 16 residues.

This clone was counted many times. The rearrangement links TRBV10-2 to TRBJ1-1; no clear D. Germline CDR1 reads WSHSY; CDR2 reads SAAADI. V lost 6 bases, J lost 5 bases, and 10 bases lay in between. The CDR3 totals 12 residues. The CDR3 DNA follows: TGCGCCAGCAGCGAGGAGGAGACTGAAGCTTTCTTT. It is translated as CASSEEETEAFF.

V is TRBV7-3 and J is TRBJ1-2; 9 bases are a match to TRBD1. Germline V gene data show CDR1 as SGHTA and CDR2 as FQGTGA. This CDR3 comprises 14 residues. Trimming at V came to 5 bases and at J to 3 bases, leaving 4 bases not matched to a gene. The CDR3 bases are TGTGCCAGCAGCGCGGGACAGGGACACTATGGCTACACCTTC. As protein: CASSAGQGHYGYTF.

This clone was seen only a few times. The chain links TRBV7-6 to TRBJ1-4; D is perhaps TRBD1 (5 bases). Germline V gene sequence: CDR1 SGHVS, CDR2 FNYEAQ. This CDR3 region has 15 residues. The V end lost 3 bases, the J end lost 4 bases, and 12 bases lay between the germline ends. The chain's CDR3 is CASSLAGGGNEKLFF. In DNA form, the CDR3 reads TGTGCCAGCAGCTTGGCCGGGGGGGGTAATGAAAAACTGTTTTTT.